This paragraph covers one TCR beta chain sequence. Its antigen is still unknown. Time point denoted: persistent/refractory GD, antithyroid drugs over 5 years with positive TRAb. PBMC RNA was the source of the TCR library. This specimen comes from a study of regulatory T cells in long-lasting Graves disease. General study points: Only peripheral blood was studied, not thyroid tissue. Clonotypes that were public and shared totalled roughly 3,000 in persistent patients versus 850 to 1,000 in new patients.

With iRepertoire HTBI primers and Arm-PCR of CDR3 regions, TCR beta libraries were built. Original analysis: Taken together, the samples had 55 to 70 TRBV and roughly 14 TRBJ segments identified. In TCRdb, the multiplex PCR reads were re-called with MiXCR into one record per CDR3 protein. The V and J calls were not made by the authors but by TCRdb's processing. The table includes roughly 470,000 distinct CDR3 sequences, less than 25% detected once. Here the sequenced sample was peripheral blood mononuclear cells (PBMCs), taken when the disease was refractory, from a patient treated with antithyroid drugs. This TCR derives from a female donor with Graves disease.

The CDR3 is CSVEGALGDEQYF. CDR3 DNA sequence: TGCAGCGTTGAGGGGGCCTTGGGGGACGAGCAGTACTTC. The V gene is TRBV29-1, the J gene TRBJ2-7, with D tentatively TRBD1 (6 bases). Germline lookup yields CDR1 SQVTM and CDR2 ANQGSEA. V was pared by 3 bases and J by 5 bases, with 14 bases between. The CDR3 runs 13 residues.